These T cell receptor beta chains were read from a single sample in a study of T cell responses to AZD1222 COVID-19 vaccine. Assay: immunoSEQ multiplex PCR; the TCRdb copy retains only in-frame clones and omits some. Among 95,000 to 150,000 clones listed, around 87% were seen once. The material sequenced was peripheral blood, taken 28 days after the second AZD1222 dose. These receptors all come from an adult who received the AZD1222 COVID-19 vaccine. Both conserved end residues are part of each CDR3. A D gene is named only where the DNA matches it firmly. Expanded clones get a size class; other rows say once, few or many, or leave the size out.

TRBV19	.	TRBJ1-1	TRBD1	CASSLTGTGGYTEAFF	TGTGCCAGTAGTCTTACCGGGACAGGGGGTTACACTGAAGCTTTCTTT
TRBV7-6	.	TRBJ2-1	.	CASSLVGFDEQFF	TGTGCCAGCAGCTTAGTAGGGTTCGATGAGCAGTTCTTC
TRBV5-1	.	TRBJ2-3	.	CASRRGAAGISTDTQYF	TGCGCCAGTCGACGGGGGGCTGCGGGGATTAGCACAGATACGCAGTATTTT
TRBV11-3	.	TRBJ1-1	.	CASSTTAYTEAFF	TGTGCCAGCAGCACGACAGCTTACACTGAAGCTTTCTTT
TRBV6-5	.	TRBJ1-1	.	CASTRVANTEAFF	TGTGCCAGCACCAGGGTTGCGAACACTGAAGCTTTCTTT
TRBV29-1	.	TRBJ1-1	.	CSVEGSRQLTEAFF	TGCAGCGTTGAAGGCTCCCGACAGCTCACTGAAGCTTTCTTT
TRBV19	.	TRBJ1-4	.	CASSPGGRSEKLFF	TGTGCCAGCTCCCCCGGGGGCCGGAGTGAAAAACTGTTTTTT
TRBV5-1	.	TRBJ2-7	TRBD1	CASSLAGGDSRHEQYF	TGCGCCAGCAGCTTGGCAGGGGGCGACTCTCGCCACGAGCAGTACTTC
TRBV3-1/TRBV3-2	.	TRBJ1-1	.	CASSRKGNTEAFF	TGTGCCAGCAGCCGGAAGGGAAACACTGAAGCTTTCTTT
TRBV15	.	TRBJ2-7	.	CATSREIPYEQYF	TGTGCCACCAGCAGAGAAATCCCCTACGAGCAGTACTTC
TRBV4-2	.	TRBJ2-7	.	CASSQDLRGPDYEQYF	TGTGCCAGCAGCCAAGATTTGCGGGGGCCGGACTACGAGCAGTACTTC
TRBV3-1/TRBV3-2	.	TRBJ1-5	.	CASSQTRAGGQPQHF	TGTGCCAGCAGCCAGACCAGGGCAGGAGGTCAGCCCCAGCATTTT
TRBV6-1	.	TRBJ1-2	TRBD1	CASSERGTGLYGYTF	TGTGCCAGCAGTGAACGGGGGACAGGTCTCTATGGCTACACCTTC
TRBV6-5	.	TRBJ1-5	TRBD1	CASCLDRAQPQHF	TGTGCCAGCTGCCTGGACAGGGCTCAGCCCCAGCATTTT
TRBV5-1	.	TRBJ1-6	.	CASSPGDGTYNSPLHF	TGCGCCAGCAGCCCGGGGGACGGAACCTATAATTCACCCCTCCACTTT
TRBV6-2/TRBV6-3	.	TRBJ2-7	.	CASSLVGEQYF	TGTGCCAGCAGTCTTGTAGGGGAGCAGTACTTC
TRBV19	.	TRBJ1-1	TRBD1	CASSDSRQGAENTEAFF	TGTGCCAGTAGCGATTCCCGACAGGGGGCTGAGAACACTGAAGCTTTCTTT
TRBV27	.	TRBJ1-4	.	CASSLWGRGNEKLFF	TGTGCCAGCAGTTTATGGGGGCGCGGAAATGAAAAACTGTTTTTT
TRBV18	.	TRBJ1-2	TRBD1	CASSPGQGANYGYTF	TGTGCCAGCTCACCAGGGCAGGGGGCTAACTATGGCTACACCTTC
TRBV11-2	.	TRBJ2-3	.	CASSLTGYGSDTQYF	TGTGCCAGCAGCTTAACAGGGTACGGCTCAGATACGCAGTATTTT
TRBV7-2	once	TRBJ2-2	TRBD2	CASSFGAGANTGELFF	TGTGCCAGCAGCTTTGGAGCGGGGGCGAACACCGGGGAGCTGTTTTTT
TRBV7-2	once	TRBJ1-2	.	CASSLVGPNSYGYTF	TGTGCCAGCAGCTTAGTTGGCCCGAACAGCTATGGCTACACCTTC
TRBV28	.	TRBJ2-1	TRBD1	CASGAPGGRNNEQFF	TGTGCCAGCGGGGCCCCAGGGGGTAGGAACAATGAGCAGTTCTTC
TRBV19	.	TRBJ1-5	TRBD1	CASRWTGQIQPQHF	TGTGCCAGTAGGTGGACAGGCCAAATTCAGCCCCAGCATTTT
TRBV30	.	TRBJ1-2	.	CAWSVRLRYYGYTF	TGTGCCTGGAGTGTTAGGTTGAGGTACTATGGCTACACCTTC
TRBV6-2/TRBV6-3	.	TRBJ1-5	.	CASSYSIEMRGYNQPQHF	TGTGCCAGCAGTTACTCCATCGAGATGAGGGGATACAATCAGCCCCAGCATTTT
TRBV6-5	.	TRBJ2-3	.	CASSYQGGTDTQYF	TGTGCCAGCAGTTACCAGGGTGGCACAGATACGCAGTATTTT
TRBV5-1	.	TRBJ2-3	TRBD2	CASSLELAGVVRDTQYF	TGCGCCAGCAGCTTGGAACTAGCGGGGGTCGTGCGAGATACGCAGTATTTT
TRBV4-2	.	TRBJ2-1	TRBD2	CASSPPGGSYNEQFF	TGTGCCAGCAGCCCCCCGGGGGGCTCCTACAATGAGCAGTTCTTC
TRBV12-3/TRBV12-4	.	TRBJ1-1	.	CASSFLANTEAFF	TGTGCCAGCAGTTTTCTAGCGAACACTGAAGCTTTCTTT
TRBV19	.	TRBJ1-5	TRBD1	CASSRQGDGQPQHF	TGTGCCAGTAGTCGACAGGGGGATGGCCAGCCCCAGCATTTT
TRBV19	.	TRBJ1-3	.	CATKRWGPDSGNTIYF	TGTGCCACCAAGAGATGGGGACCTGACTCTGGAAACACCATATATTTT
TRBV6-5	.	TRBJ1-6	.	CASSYSPVDSPLHF	TGTGCCAGCAGTTACTCTCCAGTGGATTCACCCCTCCACTTT
TRBV5-1	.	TRBJ2-1	.	CASSLEQVNNEQFF	TGCGCCAGCAGCTTGGAACAGGTTAACAATGAGCAGTTCTTC
TRBV11-1	.	TRBJ2-3	.	CASSLWDSRTDTQYF	TGTGCCAGCAGCCTATGGGACTCGCGCACAGATACGCAGTATTTT
TRBV4-3	.	TRBJ1-4	.	CASSQTGEKLFF	TGCGCCAGCAGCCAAACCGGGGAAAAACTGTTTTTT
TRBV15	.	TRBJ1-2	TRBD1	CATSRERTGVDGYTF	TGTGCCACCAGCAGAGAGCGGACAGGGGTGGATGGCTACACCTTC
TRBV5-6	.	TRBJ1-2	.	CASSFMASYGYTF	TGTGCCAGCAGCTTTATGGCCTCCTATGGCTACACCTTC
TRBV6-2/TRBV6-3	.	TRBJ2-7	.	CASSQGQTRGYEQYF	TGTGCCAGCAGTCAAGGACAAACTAGGGGCTACGAGCAGTACTTC
TRBV5-6	few	TRBJ1-5	.	CASSLAKGGRDQPQHF	TGTGCCAGCAGCTTGGCCAAGGGAGGGAGGGACCAGCCCCAGCATTTT
TRBV6-5	.	TRBJ1-4	.	CASSLRGGDEKLFF	TGTGCCAGCAGTCTCAGGGGAGGTGACGAAAAACTGTTTTTT
TRBV5-1	.	TRBJ1-2	TRBD1	CASSLGTGGWNYGYTF	TGCGCCAGCAGCTTGGGAACAGGGGGCTGGAACTATGGCTACACCTTC
TRBV5-5	.	TRBJ1-3	.	CASSFRYSGNTIYF	TGTGCCAGCAGCTTCAGGTATTCTGGAAACACCATATATTTT
TRBV4-2	.	TRBJ1-2	.	CASSPGGGDYYGYTF	TGTGCCAGCAGCCCCGGAGGGGGTGACTACTATGGCTACACCTTC
TRBV18	many	TRBJ2-7	.	CASSPPQEYEQYF	TGTGCCAGCTCACCGCCTCAGGAGTACGAGCAGTACTTC
TRBV7-6	.	TRBJ1-2	.	CASSLDKDDSFGYTF	TGTGCCAGCAGCTTAGATAAGGATGACAGTTTTGGCTACACCTTC
TRBV29-1	.	TRBJ1-2	TRBD1	CSGTAGTGDYGYTF	TGCAGCGGAACTGCCGGGACAGGGGACTATGGCTACACCTTC
TRBV10-1	.	TRBJ1-4	.	CASSESESHEKLFF	TGCGCCAGCAGTGAGTCGGAGTCCCATGAAAAACTGTTTTTT
TRBV7-7	.	TRBJ2-5	.	CASSFGQQETQYF	TGTGCTAGCAGCTTCGGACAGCAAGAGACCCAGTACTTC